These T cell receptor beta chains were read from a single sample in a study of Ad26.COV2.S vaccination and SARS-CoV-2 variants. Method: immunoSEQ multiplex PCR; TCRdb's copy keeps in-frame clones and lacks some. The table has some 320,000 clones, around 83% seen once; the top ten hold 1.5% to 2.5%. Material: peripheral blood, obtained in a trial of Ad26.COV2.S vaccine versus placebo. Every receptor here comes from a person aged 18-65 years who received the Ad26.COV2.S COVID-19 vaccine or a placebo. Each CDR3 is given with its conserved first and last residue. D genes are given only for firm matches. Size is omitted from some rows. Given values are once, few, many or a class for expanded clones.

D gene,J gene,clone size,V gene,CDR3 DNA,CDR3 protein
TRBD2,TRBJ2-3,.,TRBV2,TGTGCCAGCAGTGTAGCGGGGCTCTCCGGGGATACGCAGTATTTT,CASSVAGLSGDTQYF
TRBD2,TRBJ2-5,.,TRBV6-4,TGTGCCAGCAGTGAGTCAGCGGGGGTAGAGACCCAGTACTTC,CASSESAGVETQYF
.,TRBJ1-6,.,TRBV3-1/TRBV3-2,TGTGCCAGCAGCCAACCGGGACTTAGGGGTTCACCCCTCCACTTT,CASSQPGLRGSPLHF
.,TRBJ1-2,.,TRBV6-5,TGTGCCAGCATGGGGGCATCCGGCGTTGTTGGCTACACCTTC,CASMGASGVVGYTF
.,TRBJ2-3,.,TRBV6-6,TGTGCCAGCACCCGACAGGTGAGGGATACGCAGTATTTT,CASTRQVRDTQYF
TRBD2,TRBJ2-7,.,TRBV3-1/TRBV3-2,TGTGCCAGCAGCCAATACCTAGCGGGGGCCCCCGAGCAGTACTTC,CASSQYLAGAPEQYF
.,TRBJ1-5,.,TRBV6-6,TGTGCCAGCACAGACAGTCACAATCAGCCCCAGCATTTT,CASTDSHNQPQHF
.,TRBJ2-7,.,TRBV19,TGTGCCAGTAGTCCTGCCGGGACAAAGACCTACGAGCAGTACTTC,CASSPAGTKTYEQYF
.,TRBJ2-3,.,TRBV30,TGTGCCTGGAGTGTACGGTCAGGGGGGTGGAATACGCAGTATTTT,CAWSVRSGGWNTQYF
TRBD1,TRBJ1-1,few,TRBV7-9,TGTGCCAGCAGCCCCCGACAGGGTATGAACACTGAAGCTTTCTTT,CASSPRQGMNTEAFF
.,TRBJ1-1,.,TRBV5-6,TGTGCCAGCAGCTGGGACACTGTGAACACTGAAGCTTTCTTT,CASSWDTVNTEAFF
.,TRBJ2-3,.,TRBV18,TGTGCCAGCTCACCCCCCCACACAGATACGCAGTATTTT,CASSPPHTDTQYF
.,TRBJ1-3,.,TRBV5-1,TGCGCCAGCAGCTTGGAGAGGAACTCTGGAAACACCATATATTTT,CASSLERNSGNTIYF
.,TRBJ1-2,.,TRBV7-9,TGTGCCAGCAGCCCCCCTAACTATGGCTACACCTTC,CASSPPNYGYTF
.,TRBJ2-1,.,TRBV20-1,TGCAGTGCTTCAGACAACAATGAGCAGTTCTTC,CSASDNNEQFF
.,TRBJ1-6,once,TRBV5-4,TGTGCCAGCAGCCGAGGGACTTCCTATAATTCACCCCTCCACTTT,CASSRGTSYNSPLHF
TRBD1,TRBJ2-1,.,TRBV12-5,TGTGCTAGTGGTTTGGGGACAGGGGGGTACAATGAGCAGTTCTTC,CASGLGTGGYNEQFF
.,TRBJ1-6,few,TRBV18,TGTGCCAGCTCACCATACTATAATTCACCCCTCCACTTT,CASSPYYNSPLHF
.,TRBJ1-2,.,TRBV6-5,TGTGCTACTAGATATGGGGCGGGGAACTATGGCTACACCTTC,CATRYGAGNYGYTF
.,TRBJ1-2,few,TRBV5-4,TGTGCCAGCAGCCCTAGGGGTGGGGCGAACTATGGCTACACCTTC,CASSPRGGANYGYTF
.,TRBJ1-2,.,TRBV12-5,TGTGCTAGTGGTCCCTCAAATCCTTCGGATCGAGACTACACCTTC,CASGPSNPSDRDYTF
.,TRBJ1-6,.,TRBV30,TGTGCCTGGAGTACCGGGGGTTACTATAATTCACCCCTCCACTTT,CAWSTGGYYNSPLHF
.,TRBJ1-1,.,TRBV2,TGTGCCAGCAGTGAATGGGGGCTGAACACTGAAGCTTTCTTT,CASSEWGLNTEAFF
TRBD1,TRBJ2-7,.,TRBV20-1,TGCAGTGCTAGTGGGCAGGGGGCTGATTGGGCTCAGGGGCAGTACTTC,CSASGQGADWAQGQYF
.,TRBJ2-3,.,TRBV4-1,TGCGCCAGCAGCCAAGACAGGGGAGGTCTCGATACGCAGTATTTT,CASSQDRGGLDTQYF
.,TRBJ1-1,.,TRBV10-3,TGTGCCATCAGTGAAGAGAAATCTGCGGCTTTCTTT,CAISEEKSAAFF
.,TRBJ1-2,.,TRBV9,TGTGCCAGCAGTGGTCAGGGGACCTATGGCTACACCTTC,CASSGQGTYGYTF
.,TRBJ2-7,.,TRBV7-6,TGTGCCAGCAGCTTAAGCTCCGGACATGCAAAGGGCGAGCAGTACTTC,CASSLSSGHAKGEQYF
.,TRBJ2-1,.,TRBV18,TGTGCCAGCTCACCAGCGGATACCTACAATGAGCAGTTCTTC,CASSPADTYNEQFF
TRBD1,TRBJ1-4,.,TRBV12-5,TGTGCTAGTGGTCCAGGGGGTTTTGAAAAACTGTTTTTT,CASGPGGFEKLFF
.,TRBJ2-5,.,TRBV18,TGTGCCAGCTCACCCGACCAAGACGACACCCAGTACTTC,CASSPDQDDTQYF
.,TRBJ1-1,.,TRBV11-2,TGTGCCAGCAGCTTAGATCCAAACTCAAACACTGAAGCTTTCTTT,CASSLDPNSNTEAFF
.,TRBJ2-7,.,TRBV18,TGTGCCAGCTCACCTACCCCCCTGGCGGAGCAGTACTTC,CASSPTPLAEQYF
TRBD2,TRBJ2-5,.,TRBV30,TGTGCCTGGAGTATAGCGGGGGGGAAGGAGACCCAGTACTTC,CAWSIAGGKETQYF
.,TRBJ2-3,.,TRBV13,TGTGCCAGCAAAAGAGTGGCAGGCACAGATACGCAGTATTTT,CASKRVAGTDTQYF
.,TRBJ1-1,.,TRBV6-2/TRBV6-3,TGTGCCAGCAGTTACGGGGTCAGGGTACGGAACACTGAAGCTTTCTTT,CASSYGVRVRNTEAFF
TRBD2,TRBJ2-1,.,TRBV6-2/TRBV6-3,TGTGCCAGCAGTTATGTGACTAGCGGGGGTATCTACAATGAGCAGTTCTTC,CASSYVTSGGIYNEQFF
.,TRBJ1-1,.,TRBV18,TGTGCCAGCTCACCGGCCCAGCGGGACACTGAAGCTTTCTTT,CASSPAQRDTEAFF
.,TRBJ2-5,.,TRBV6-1,TGTGCCAGCAGGGAAAGCAGGGGGGGGTACCAAGAGACCCAGTACTTC,CASRESRGGYQETQYF
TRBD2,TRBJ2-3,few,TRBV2,TGTGCCAGTCGCCGACTAGCATTCGCTCCAGATACGCAGTATTTT,CASRRLAFAPDTQYF
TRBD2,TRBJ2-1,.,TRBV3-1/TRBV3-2,TGTGCCAGCAGCCACCAACCCCATAGCGGGGGGGACCGCTCCTCCTACAATGAGCAGTTCTTC,CASSHQPHSGGDRSSYNEQFF
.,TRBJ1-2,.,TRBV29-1,TGCAGCGTTATGCCGCAGGGGAAAGACTACACCTTC,CSVMPQGKDYTF
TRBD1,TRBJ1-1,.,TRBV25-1,TGTGCCAGCAGCTTGACAGGGCCGAACACTGAAGCTTTCTTT,CASSLTGPNTEAFF
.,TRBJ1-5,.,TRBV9,TGTGCCAGCAGCGTAGGGGACTACCCGAATCAGCCCCAGCATTTT,CASSVGDYPNQPQHF
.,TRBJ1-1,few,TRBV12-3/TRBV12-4,TGTGCCAGCAGAAGACAGCGGTTCACTGAAGCTTTCTTT,CASRRQRFTEAFF
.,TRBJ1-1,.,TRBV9,TGTGCCAGCAGCGGTCTGAGGGGCACTGAAGCTTTCTTT,CASSGLRGTEAFF
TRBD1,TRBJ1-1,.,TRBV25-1,TGTGCCAGCAGTGGGACAGGGAACGCTGAAGCTTTCTTT,CASSGTGNAEAFF
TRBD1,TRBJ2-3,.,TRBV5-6,TGTGCCAGCAGCTTTCTACCCGGACAGGGGCCCACAGATACGCAGTATTTT,CASSFLPGQGPTDTQYF
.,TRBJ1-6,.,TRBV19,TGTGCCAGTAGTACCACCTGGGACATGAATTCACCCCTCCACTTT,CASSTTWDMNSPLHF
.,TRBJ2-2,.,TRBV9,TGTGCCAGCAGCGTCGACCTTTCATCCACCGGGGAGCTGTTTTTT,CASSVDLSSTGELFF
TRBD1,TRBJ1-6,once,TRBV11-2,TGTGCCAGCAGCCCCGGGACAGGTCCCTCGACCCTCCACTTT,CASSPGTGPSTLHF
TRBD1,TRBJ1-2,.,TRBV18,TGTGCCAGCTCATCCTCTTTAACCAGGGGGTCAGAGGGCTACACCTTC,CASSSSLTRGSEGYTF